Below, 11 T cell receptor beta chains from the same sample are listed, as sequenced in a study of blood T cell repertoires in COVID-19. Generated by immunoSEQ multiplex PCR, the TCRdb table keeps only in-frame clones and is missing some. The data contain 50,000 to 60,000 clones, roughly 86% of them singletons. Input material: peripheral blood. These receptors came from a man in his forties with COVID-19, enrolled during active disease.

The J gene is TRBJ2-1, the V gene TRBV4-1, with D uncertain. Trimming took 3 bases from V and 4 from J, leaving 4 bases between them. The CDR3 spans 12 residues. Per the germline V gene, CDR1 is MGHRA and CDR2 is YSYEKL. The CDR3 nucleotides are TGCGCCAGCAGCCAGGCTTACAATGAGCAGTTCTTC. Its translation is CASSQAYNEQFF.

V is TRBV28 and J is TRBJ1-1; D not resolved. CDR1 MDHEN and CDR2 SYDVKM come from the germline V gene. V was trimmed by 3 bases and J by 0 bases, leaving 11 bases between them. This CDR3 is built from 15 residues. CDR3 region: CASSFLAVLNTEAFF. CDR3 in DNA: TGTGCCAGCAGTTTTTTAGCAGTATTGAACACTGAAGCTTTCTTT.

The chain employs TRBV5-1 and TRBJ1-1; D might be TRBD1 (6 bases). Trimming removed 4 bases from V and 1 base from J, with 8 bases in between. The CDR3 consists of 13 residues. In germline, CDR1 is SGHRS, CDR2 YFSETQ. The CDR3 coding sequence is TGCGCCAGCAGCCCACAGGGGAACACTGAAGCTTTCTTT. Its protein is CASSPQGNTEAFF. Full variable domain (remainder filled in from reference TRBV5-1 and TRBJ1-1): KAGVTQTPRYLIKTRGQQVTLSCSPISGHRSVSWYQQTPGQGLQFLFEYFSETQRNKGNFPGRFSGRQFSNSRSEMNVSTLELGDSALYLCASSPQGNTEAFFGQGTRLTVV.

DNA for the CDR3: TGTGCCAGCAGTGCTATGGGACAGGGGGCTCTCGAGCAGTACTTC. It codes for CASSAMGQGALEQYF. The gene calls are TRBV2 and TRBJ2-7, with 12 bases matching TRBD1. V lost 4 bases to trimming and J lost 6 bases; unmatched junction nucleotides: 7. The CDR3 consists of 15 residues. Germline values: CDR1 SNHLY, CDR2 FYNNEI.

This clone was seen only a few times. The CDR3 reads CASSPGQGTGELFF. The CDR3 coding sequence is TGCGCCAGCAGCCCGGGACAGGGGACCGGGGAGCTGTTTTTT. The chain is built from TRBV5-1 and TRBJ2-2; 10 bases map to TRBD1. Germline-derived CDR1 and CDR2 are SGHRS and YFSETQ. V was clipped by 4 bases and J by 5 bases; unmatched bases: 2. The CDR3 extends over 14 amino acids.

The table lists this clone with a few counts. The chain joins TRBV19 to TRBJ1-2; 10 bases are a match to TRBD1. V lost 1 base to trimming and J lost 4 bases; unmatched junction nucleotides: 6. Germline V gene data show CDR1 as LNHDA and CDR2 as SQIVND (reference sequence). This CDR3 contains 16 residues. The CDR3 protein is CASSIVRGQGFYGYTF. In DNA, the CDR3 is TGTGCCAGTAGTATAGTTCGGGGACAGGGGTTCTATGGCTACACCTTC.

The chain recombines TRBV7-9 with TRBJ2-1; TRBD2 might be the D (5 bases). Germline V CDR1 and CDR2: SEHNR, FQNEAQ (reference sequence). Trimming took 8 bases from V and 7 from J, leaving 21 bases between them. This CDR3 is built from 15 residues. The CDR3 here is CASYPNIGERNEQFF. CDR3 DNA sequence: TGTGCCAGCTACCCAAATATCGGGGAGCGTAATGAGCAGTTCTTC.

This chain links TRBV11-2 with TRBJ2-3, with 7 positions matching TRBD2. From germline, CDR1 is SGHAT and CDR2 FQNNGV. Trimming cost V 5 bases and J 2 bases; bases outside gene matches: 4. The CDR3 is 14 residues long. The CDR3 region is CASSGRDYTDTQYF. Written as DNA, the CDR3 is TGTGCCAGCAGCGGTCGGGACTACACAGATACGCAGTATTTT.

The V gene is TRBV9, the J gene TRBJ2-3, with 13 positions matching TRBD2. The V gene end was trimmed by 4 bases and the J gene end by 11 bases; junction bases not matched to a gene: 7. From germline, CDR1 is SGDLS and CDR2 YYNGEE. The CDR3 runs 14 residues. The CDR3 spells CASSLGLAGEGQYF. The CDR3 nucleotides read TGTGCCAGCAGCCTTGGACTAGCGGGAGAAGGGCAGTATTTT. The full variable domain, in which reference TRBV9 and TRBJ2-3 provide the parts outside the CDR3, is DSGVTQTPKHLITATGQRVTLRCSPRSGDLSVYWYQQSLDQGLQFLIQYYNGEERAKGNILERFSAQQFPDLHSELNLSSLELGDSALYFCASSLGLAGEGQYFGPGTRLTVL.

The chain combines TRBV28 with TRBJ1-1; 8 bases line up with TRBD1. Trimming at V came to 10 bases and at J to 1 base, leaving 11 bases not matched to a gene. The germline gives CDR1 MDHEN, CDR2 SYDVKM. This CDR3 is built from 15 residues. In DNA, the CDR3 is TGTGCCACCACCGACAGGGGCCAAGGGAACACTGAAGCTTTCTTT. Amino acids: CATTDRGQGNTEAFF.

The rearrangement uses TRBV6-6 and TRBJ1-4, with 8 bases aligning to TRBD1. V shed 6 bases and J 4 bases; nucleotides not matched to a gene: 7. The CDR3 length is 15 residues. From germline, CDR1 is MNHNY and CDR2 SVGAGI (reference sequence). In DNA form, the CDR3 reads TGTGCCAGCAGCTTGGGACAGGCCCTTAATGAAAAACTGTTTTTT. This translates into CASSLGQALNEKLFF.